These T cell receptor beta chains were read from a single sample in a study of blood T cells in healthy people across ages. One entry per CDR3 protein, called by TCRdb with MiXCR from the 5' RACE reads. The sample consists of some 900,000 distinct CDR3 sequences, approximately 49% of them appearing once. Sequencing was carried out using blood. All receptors derive from a man in his thirties or forties in good health. Each CDR3 is given with its conserved first and last residue. The D gene is left open where the match is weak. Expanded clones are given a class, and other clones once, few, many or no size at all.

CDR3	DNA	V	J	D	size
CATGTDSYFGYTF	TGTGCCACCGGGACCGATTCTTATTTTGGCTACACCTTC	TRBV10-3	TRBJ1-2	.	few
CAISERGGQTNTGELFF	TGTGCCATCAGTGAACGCGGGGGGCAGACAAACACCGGGGAGCTGTTTTTT	TRBV10-3	TRBJ2-2	TRBD2	.
CAGGGGRDSPYSNQPQHF	TGTGCCGGGGGTGGGGGGCGCGACTCCCCTTATAGCAATCAGCCCCAGCATTTT	TRBV6-1	TRBJ1-5	.	.
CSAAEQGRGDTQYF	TGCAGTGCTGCCGAGCAGGGCAGAGGGGATACGCAGTATTTT	TRBV20-1	TRBJ2-3	.	.
CANSQVAGASTDTQYF	TGCGCCAACAGCCAAGTGGCAGGGGCTAGCACAGATACGCAGTATTTT	TRBV4-1	TRBJ2-3	.	once
CATSRDIGQGGTQYF	TGTGCCACCAGCAGAGATATCGGACAGGGAGGGACCCAGTACTTC	TRBV15	TRBJ2-5	TRBD1	.
CASTGTGVSYGYTF	TGTGCCAGCACCGGGACAGGGGTATCCTATGGCTACACCTTC	TRBV7-2	TRBJ1-2	TRBD1	few
CASSPAINYGYTF	TGTGCCAGCAGCCCCGCGATTAACTATGGCTACACCTTC	TRBV12-3/TRBV12-4	TRBJ1-2	.	few
CSASAGRGLLEQFF	TGCAGTGCTAGCGCAGGACGGGGACTTCTCGAGCAGTTCTTC	TRBV20-1	TRBJ2-1	.	.
CSARHLANYGYTF	TGCAGTGCCAGGCATTTAGCTAACTATGGCTACACCTTC	TRBV20-1	TRBJ1-2	.	few
CASSPLGAGAYNEQFF	TGTGCCAGCAGTCCCCTCGGAGCGGGGGCCTACAATGAGCAGTTCTTC	TRBV6-5	TRBJ2-1	TRBD2	.
CATSDPLVAGEETQYF	TGTGCCACCAGTGACCCCTTGGTAGCGGGGGAAGAGACCCAGTACTTC	TRBV24-1	TRBJ2-5	TRBD2	few
CASSPTGTRISYEQYF	TGTGCCAGCAGTCCTACCGGGACTAGGATTTCCTACGAGCAGTACTTC	TRBV27	TRBJ2-7	TRBD2	.
CASSQEWGDPYNEQFF	TGTGCCAGCAGCCAAGAATGGGGGGACCCGTACAATGAGCAGTTCTTC	TRBV4-2	TRBJ2-1	.	.
CASSYSLGGRPDIQYF	TGTGCCAGCAGTTATTCCCTGGGGGGGCGCCCGGACATTCAGTACTTC	TRBV6-2/TRBV6-3	TRBJ2-4	.	once
CASSVSGANGSEQFF	TGTGCCAGCAGCGTTTCAGGGGCCAACGGCAGTGAGCAGTTCTTC	TRBV9	TRBJ2-1	.	.
CASSLGGGGASGELFF	TGCGCCAGCAGCCTCGGGGGCGGGGGGGCTTCTGGGGAGCTGTTTTTT	TRBV4-1	TRBJ2-2	TRBD2	.
CASSFPLGATDTQYF	TGTGCCAGCAGTTTCCCCCTTGGGGCGACAGATACGCAGTATTTT	TRBV28	TRBJ2-3	.	.
CASSLDSGTSTDTQYF	TGTGCCAGCAGTTTGGATAGCGGCACTAGCACAGATACGCAGTATTTT	TRBV12-3/TRBV12-4	TRBJ2-3	.	.
CASSPHPYNEQFF	TGTGCCAGCAGCCCACACCCATACAATGAGCAGTTCTTC	TRBV7-2	TRBJ2-1	.	.
CASSSGWDYTF	TGTGCCAGCAGTTCGGGGTGGGACTACACCTTC	TRBV28	TRBJ1-2	.	few
CASSVQGQETQYF	TGTGCCAGCAGTGTTCAGGGCCAAGAGACCCAGTACTTC	TRBV2	TRBJ2-5	.	few
CASKRGGNYEQYF	TGTGCCAGTAAAAGAGGGGGGAACTACGAGCAGTACTTC	TRBV7-9	TRBJ2-7	.	few
CASSQEWTRKEQYF	TGTGCCAGCAGCCAAGAATGGACTAGAAAGGAGCAGTACTTC	TRBV14	TRBJ2-7	TRBD2	.
CASSGERGGTDTQYF	TGTGCCAGCAGTGGCGAGCGGGGTGGAACAGATACGCAGTATTTT	TRBV6-4	TRBJ2-3	TRBD2	.
CASNRLSGGGGYYEQFF	TGTGCCAGCAACCGATTGAGCGGGGGGGGTGGCTACTATGAGCAGTTCTTC	TRBV4-2	TRBJ2-1	TRBD2	once
CASSSGSGQPDTQYF	TGTGCCAGCAGTTCGGGAAGCGGGCAACCAGATACGCAGTATTTT	TRBV12-3/TRBV12-4	TRBJ2-3	.	.
CASSQTSRAAFF	TGTGCCAGCAGTCAAACCTCGCGGGCAGCTTTCTTT	TRBV4-2	TRBJ1-1	.	.
CAISARGRNEQFF	TGTGCCATCAGCGCGAGGGGTCGCAATGAGCAGTTCTTC	TRBV10-3	TRBJ2-1	.	.
CASSQGPGAGNQPQHF	TGTGCCAGCAGCCAAGGGCCGGGGGCTGGCAATCAGCCCCAGCATTTT	TRBV3-1	TRBJ1-5	.	.
CSARESYGQYF	TGCAGCGCTAGGGAGTCCTACGGGCAGTACTTC	TRBV29-1	TRBJ2-7	.	.